This T cell receptor beta chain was documented in a study of T cell responses to AZD1222 COVID-19 vaccine. Study-wide results and limits: Only a handful of AZD1222 recipients, about six in all, had baseline seropositivity. The breadth and depth of Spike-specific TCRs increased once two AZD1222 doses had been given. The donors showed a predominance of white British ancestry and of females, with possible underestimation of clonal diversity. Researchers took repertoire samples only after the peak T cell response had come.

The CDR3 runs 16 residues. Germline lookup yields CDR1 ENHRY and CDR2 SYGVKD. Trimming left V 4 bases short and J 4 bases short, with 19 bases between. Comments on this clone: The antigen is unknown.

Profiling relied on immunoSEQ multiplex PCR, and the TCRdb table lists in-frame clones only, not all of them. Here the sample spans approximately 76,000 clones, about 93% being singletons. This sample comprised peripheral blood, obtained on day 0 of MenACWY control vaccination. The chain carries TRBV10-3 and TRBJ2-5; a weak D match, TRBD2 (7 bases). This clonotype was sampled from an adult in good health. In DNA form, the CDR3 reads TGTGCCATCAGTGGAGGACATGGGGGGGCGGGAGAGACCCAGTACTTC. It is translated as CAISGGHGGAGETQYF.